This T cell receptor beta chain was identified in a study of cytomegalovirus exposure and HLA in healthy donors. Study-wide results and caveats: Some segments of the V type, notably TRBV6-2 and TRBV6-3, were excluded as indistinguishable.

There are a few counts of this clone. Its target is not known. The PCR made use of 60 Vbeta and 13 Jbeta primers. Original handling: In a later analysis, approximately 73 million unique TCR beta chains included roughly 11 million shared by two or more donors. Assay: immunoSEQ multiplex PCR; the TCRdb copy retains only in-frame clones and omits some. V, J and clone size derive from that table, while D and trimming were established from the DNA sequence. Found here are roughly 100,000 clones, about 13% of them singletons; the top ten hold 15% to 20%. Germline CDR1 SEHNR, CDR2 FQNEAQ (reference sequence). The CDR3 has 15 residues. The V end lost 1 base, the J end lost 1 base, and 10 bases lay between the germline ends.

Sequencing was carried out using PBMCs. This receptor was taken from a man between 40 and 49 years old in good health and CMV-seropositive. J is TRBJ1-1 and V is TRBV7-9; no clear D. The CDR3 sequence: CASSLVMEGNTEAFF. Here the CDR3 DNA reads TGTGCCAGCAGCTTAGTTATGGAGGGGAACACTGAAGCTTTCTTT.